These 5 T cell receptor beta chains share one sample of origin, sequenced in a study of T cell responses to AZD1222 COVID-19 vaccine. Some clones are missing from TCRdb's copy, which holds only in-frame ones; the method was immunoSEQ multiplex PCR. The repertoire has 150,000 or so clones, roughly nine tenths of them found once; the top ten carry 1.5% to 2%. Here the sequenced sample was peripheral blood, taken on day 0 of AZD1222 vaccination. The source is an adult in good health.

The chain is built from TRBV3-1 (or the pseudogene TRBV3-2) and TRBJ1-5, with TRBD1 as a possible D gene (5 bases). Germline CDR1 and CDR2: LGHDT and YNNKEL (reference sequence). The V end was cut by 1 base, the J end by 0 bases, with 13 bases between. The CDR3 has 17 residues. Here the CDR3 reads CASSQVTALNSNQPQHF. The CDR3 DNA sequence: TGTGCCAGCAGCCAAGTGACAGCTCTTAATAGCAATCAGCCCCAGCATTTT.

This CDR3 is CASSLTGGWTEAFF. CDR3 bases: TGTGCCAGCAGCCTAACAGGGGGGTGGACTGAAGCTTTCTTT. The J gene is TRBJ1-1, the V gene TRBV28, with 8 positions matching TRBD1. J lost 5 bases, V lost 6 bases, and 8 bases had no gene match. The CDR3 has 14 residues. CDR1 and CDR2 (germline): MDHEN, SYDVKM.

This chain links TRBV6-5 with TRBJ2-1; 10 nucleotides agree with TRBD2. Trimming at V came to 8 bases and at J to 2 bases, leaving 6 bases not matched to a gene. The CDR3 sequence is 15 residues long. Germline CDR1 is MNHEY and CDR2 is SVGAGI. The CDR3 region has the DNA TGTGCCAGCGGCAGCGGGGGGGCGGCCTACAATGAGCAGTTCTTC. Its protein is CASGSGGAAYNEQFF.

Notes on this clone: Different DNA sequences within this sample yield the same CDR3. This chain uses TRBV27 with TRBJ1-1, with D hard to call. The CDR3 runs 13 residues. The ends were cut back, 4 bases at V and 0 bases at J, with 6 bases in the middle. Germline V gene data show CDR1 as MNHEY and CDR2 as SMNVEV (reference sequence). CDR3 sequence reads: CASSSGLNTEAFF. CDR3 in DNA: TGTGCCAGCAGTTCCGGGTTGAACACTGAAGCTTTCTTT.

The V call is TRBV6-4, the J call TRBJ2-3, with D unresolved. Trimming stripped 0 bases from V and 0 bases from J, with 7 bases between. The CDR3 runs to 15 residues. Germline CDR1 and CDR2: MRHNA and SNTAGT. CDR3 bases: TGTGCCAGCAGTGACTCGGTGGGGAGCACAGATACGCAGTATTTT. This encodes CASSDSVGSTDTQYF.